The present T cell receptor (beta chain) was sequenced within a study of blood T cell repertoires in COVID-19. The wider study: Samples came from the United States, Italy and Spain, spanning acute and convalescent COVID-19.

The CDR3 is made up of 13 amino acids. The V end lost 3 bases, the J end lost 0 bases, and 5 bases lay between the germline ends. The germline V gene has CDR1 LNHDA and CDR2 SQIVND (reference sequence). As processed by the authors: Amplification from reference gene primers served as the basis for estimated nucleated cell counts. This table comes from immunoSEQ multiplex PCR, and its TCRdb copy is limited to in-frame clones, with some not included. Clone size and V and J calls were adopted from that table, with D and trimming inferred from the DNA. The sample comprises some 260,000 clones, 88% of which are singletons, and about 0.7% rests with the top ten.

This clonotype originated in a human donor in a cohort sampled during active COVID-19. Material for sequencing was peripheral blood. The chain joins TRBV19 to TRBJ1-1; no clear D. The CDR3 nucleotides read TGTGCCAGTAGTATCGACTTGAACACTGAAGCTTTCTTT. Its translation is CASSIDLNTEAFF.